One and the same sample provided the 21 T cell receptor beta chains below, sequenced in a study of cytomegalovirus exposure and HLA in healthy donors. PCR used 60 Vbeta primers and 13 Jbeta primers. Generated by immunoSEQ multiplex PCR, the TCRdb table keeps only in-frame clones and is missing some. The data contain under 200,000 clones, 60% to 80% of them seen just once; the ten biggest clones take up about 1.5%. The sample consisted of PBMCs. All receptors come from a woman in her twenties or thirties in good health and CMV-seronegative.

The chain combines TRBV30 with TRBJ1-1, with 8 bases lining up with TRBD1. This CDR3 has 11 residues. Trimming at V came to 1 base and at J to 8 bases, leaving 0 bases not matched to a gene. The germline gives CDR1 GTSNPN, CDR2 SVGIG (reference sequence). The CDR3 nucleotides are TGTGCCTGGAGTGGGACAGGGGAAGCTTTCTTT. This encodes CAWSGTGEAFF. Full variable domain (outside the CDR3, taken from reference TRBV30 and TRBJ1-1): SQTIHQWPATLVQPVGSPLSLECTVEGTSNPNLYWYRQAAGRGLQLLFYSVGIGQISSEVPQNLSASRPQDRQFILSSKKLLLSDSGFYLCAWSGTGEAFFGQGTRLTVV.

The chain recombines TRBV5-1 with TRBJ2-2; TRBD2 is a possible D gene (6 bases). Germline loops: CDR1 SGHRS, CDR2 YFSETQ. The CDR3 length is 16 residues. Trimming stripped 6 bases from V and 5 bases from J, with 20 bases between. CDR3 protein: CASMFLAGLETGELFF. The DNA for the CDR3 is TGCGCCAGCATGTTCTTGGCGGGGCTAGAGACCGGGGAGCTGTTTTTT. The whole variable domain, remainder taken from reference TRBV5-1 and TRBJ2-2, is KAGVTQTPRYLIKTRGQQVTLSCSPISGHRSVSWYQQTPGQGLQFLFEYFSETQRNKGNFPGRFSGRQFSNSRSEMNVSTLELGDSALYLCASMFLAGLETGELFFGEGSRLTVL.

J is TRBJ1-1 and V is TRBV19, with 12 bases identical to TRBD1. Germline-derived CDR1 and CDR2 are LNHDA and SQIVND (reference sequence). The CDR3 runs 16 residues. The V gene end was trimmed by 4 bases and the J gene end by 5 bases; junction bases not matched to a gene: 8. The CDR3 loop reads CASSTRDRGPSTEAFF. CDR3 sequence (DNA): TGTGCCAGTAGTACCCGGGACAGGGGGCCGAGTACTGAAGCTTTCTTT.

This rearrangement joins TRBV18 to TRBJ2-7, with 9 bases identical to TRBD2. The germline CDR1 and CDR2 sequences are KGHSH and LQKENI. Trimming at V came to 6 bases and at J to 2 bases, leaving 8 bases not matched to a gene. This CDR3 is 15 amino acids long. Written as DNA, the CDR3 is TGTGCCAGCTCCCCAATAGCGGGGGATACCTACGAGCAGTACTTC. It translates to CASSPIAGDTYEQYF.

The chain joins TRBV29-1 to TRBJ1-1, with TRBD1 as a possible D gene (5 bases). Between the trimmed V and J ends, which lost 7 bases and 4 bases, there was a span of 16 bases. CDR3 length: 13 residues. The germline gives CDR1 SQVTM, CDR2 ANQGSEA. CDR3 sequence reads: CSGHRSAGTEAFF. The CDR3 nucleotides read TGCAGCGGTCACAGGAGCGCCGGCACTGAAGCTTTCTTT.

The rearrangement joins TRBV27 to TRBJ1-6; TRBD1 is a possible D gene (5 bases). The germline V gene has CDR1 MNHEY and CDR2 SMNVEV (reference sequence). The CDR3 has 12 residues. Trimming removed 6 bases at V and 7 bases at J, with 7 bases between. CDR3 coding DNA: TGTGCCAGCAGGAAGGGGAATTCACCCCTCCACTTT. Amino acid sequence: CASRKGNSPLHF.

The rearrangement joins TRBV6-5 to TRBJ1-2, with D maybe TRBD1 (6 bases). V lost 6 bases, J lost 3 bases, and 11 bases lay in between. Germline V CDR1 and CDR2: MNHEY, SVGAGI. This CDR3 has 13 residues. This CDR3 is CASSRGQYYGYTF. The CDR3 region has the DNA TGTGCCAGCAGCCGAGGACAGTACTATGGCTACACCTTC.

The table lists this clone with a count of one. At one of its ends the junction is not consistent with the germline gene, which may arise from a read error. This chain connects TRBV2 to TRBJ1-3; D is unresolved. From germline, CDR1 is SNHLY and CDR2 FYNNEI. This CDR3 contains 14 residues. CDR3 sequence (DNA): TGTGCCAGCGGGCCACAGAGCCTTGGAAACACCACATATTTT. This encodes CASGPQSLGNTTYF.

This rearrangement joins TRBV21-1 to TRBJ2-5; the tabulated D call, TRBD2, remains unverified against the DNA. TRBV21-1 is listed as a pseudogene. CDR3 length equals 17 residues. CDR3: CASSKVRGLLPLVTQYF. For the CDR3, the DNA is TGTGCCAGCAGCAAAGTGAGGGGACTCCTGCCCCTGGTGACCCAGTACTTC.

This clone has just a few counts. The chain has TRBV7-2 and TRBJ1-1; D uncertain. The germline CDR1 and CDR2 sequences are SGHTA and FQGNSA. This CDR3 has 14 amino acids. Trimming removed 2 bases at V and 2 bases at J, with 9 bases between. CDR3 DNA: TGTGCCAGCAGCTTAACAGTCACTAACACTGAAGCTTTCTTT. Its translation: CASSLTVTNTEAFF.

The chain recombines TRBV11-3 with TRBJ1-1; no clear D. V lost 6 bases and J lost 5, with 16 bases in between. CDR3 size: 14 residues. The germline CDR1 and CDR2 sequences are SGHNT and YENEEA. CDR3 nucleotides: TGTGCCAGCAGTAAAGATCCGGGAAGAACTGAAGCTTTCTTT. This gives the protein CASSKDPGRTEAFF.

V gene TRBV5-1 combines with J gene TRBJ2-7, with a weak D call TRBD2 (6 bases). Trimming removed 5 bases at V and 6 bases at J, with 15 bases between. The CDR3 has 13 amino acids. The germline V gene has CDR1 SGHRS and CDR2 YFSETQ. As DNA, the CDR3 is TGCGCCAGCAGTCAGGAATGGGGAGGCGAGCAGTACTTC. Translation gives CASSQEWGGEQYF.

The chain employs TRBV5-4 and TRBJ2-2; 11 bases match TRBD2. The germline CDR1 and CDR2 sequences are SGHNT and YYREEE (reference sequence). The CDR3 is 17 amino acids. The trim removed 4 bases at V and 1 base at J, leaving 6 bases unmatched. CDR3 nucleotide sequence: TGTGCCAGCAGCCATAGACTAGCGGGGTTGAACACCGGGGAGCTGTTTTTT. This codes for CASSHRLAGLNTGELFF.

This clone was observed a few times. The J gene is TRBJ1-4, the V gene TRBV9, with TRBD1 matching 7 bases. The ends lost 2 bases at V and 8 bases at J; junction bases unmatched: 6. Per the germline V gene, CDR1 is SGDLS and CDR2 is YYNGEE. There are 14 residues in the CDR3. The CDR3 here is CASSVGDREEKLFF. The DNA for the CDR3 is TGTGCCAGCAGCGTGGGAGACAGGGAAGAAAAACTGTTTTTT. The complete variable domain, with remaining parts taken from reference TRBV9 and TRBJ1-4, reads DSGVTQTPKHLITATGQRVTLRCSPRSGDLSVYWYQQSLDQGLQFLIQYYNGEERAKGNILERFSAQQFPDLHSELNLSSLELGDSALYFCASSVGDREEKLFFGSGTQLSVL.

The chain uses TRBV28 and TRBJ1-2; TRBD1 is a possible D gene (5 bases). Per germline, CDR1 MDHEN and CDR2 SYDVKM. V gave up 6 bases and J gave up 4 bases, with 12 bases separating them. The CDR3 is made up of 13 amino acids. CDR3 sequence (DNA): TGTGCCAGCAGACAGACAGAAGGCTATGGCTACACCTTC. It codes for CASRQTEGYGYTF.

This sequence joins TRBV25-1 and TRBJ2-5; unclear D gene. Germline CDR1 and CDR2: MGHDK and SYGVNS. The V and J ends lost 4 bases and 11 bases respectively, with 14 bases between them. CDR3 length: 12 amino acids. For the CDR3, the DNA is TGTGCCAGCAGTGCCTTTGGTGCGGAGCAGTACTTC. It codes for CASSAFGAEQYF. Full variable domain (outside the CDR3, taken from reference TRBV25-1 and TRBJ2-5): EADIYQTPRYLVIGTGKKITLECSQTMGHDKMYWYQQDPGMELHLIHYSYGVNSTEKGDLSSESTVSRIRTEHFPLTLESARPSHTSQYLCASSAFGAEQYFGPGTRLLVL.

This clone was counted a few times. This chain joins TRBV28 and TRBJ1-4; D is ambiguous. CDR1 MDHEN and CDR2 SYDVKM come from the germline V gene. V was clipped by 6 bases and J by 8 bases, with 10 bases between them. The CDR3 consists of 12 residues. In nucleotides, the CDR3 is TGTGCCAGCAGCGATATCGGGGAAAAACTGTTTTTT. It translates to CASSDIGEKLFF.

The rearrangement uses TRBV2 and TRBJ2-7; a possible D gene is TRBD1 (5 bases). This CDR3 comprises 14 residues. The V gene lost 1 base and the J gene lost 2 bases, with 9 bases spanning the gap. Germline loops: CDR1 SNHLY, CDR2 FYNNEI. Here the CDR3 reads CASSEGQQAYEQYF. The CDR3 nucleotides read TGTGCCAGCAGTGAAGGACAGCAGGCCTACGAGCAGTACTTC.

The V call is TRBV5-4, the J call TRBJ1-4; no definite D call. The CDR3 has 13 residues. The V end lost 9 bases, the J end lost 5 bases, and 14 bases lay between the germline ends. Germline V gene lookup returns CDR1 SGHNT and CDR2 YYREEE (reference sequence). CDR3 DNA sequence: TGTGCCACCCCGGGAGGGTTGAATGAAAAACTGTTTTTT. The encoded protein is CATPGGLNEKLFF.

The rearrangement uses TRBV6-5 and TRBJ2-7, with 8 bases identical to TRBD1. The CDR3 consists of 14 residues. The ends lost 5 bases at V and 4 bases at J; junction bases unmatched: 7. Germline V CDR1 and CDR2: MNHEY, SVGAGI. The CDR3 sequence: CASSLIGDRYEQYF. CDR3 in DNA: TGTGCCAGCAGTCTTATAGGGGACAGGTACGAGCAGTACTTC.

The chain has TRBV6-1 and TRBJ2-2, with D hard to call. V lost 6 bases and J 4 bases, leaving 12 bases between the germline ends. This CDR3 contains 14 residues. Per the germline V gene, CDR1 is MNHNS and CDR2 is SASEGT. The CDR3 region is CASRNMPSTGELFF. In DNA, the CDR3 is TGTGCCAGCAGGAACATGCCCAGCACCGGGGAGCTGTTTTTT.